This T cell receptor (beta chain) was recovered during a study of early stage breast cancer tumors. V dropped 5 bases and J dropped 5 bases, with 10 bases sitting between them. From germline, CDR1 is SGHAT and CDR2 FQNNGV. The CDR3 spans 13 residues. As regards this clone: Its matching antigen is unknown.

Broader study findings: Commonly generated sequences made up most enriched TCRB sequences shared between patients.

Method: immunoSEQ multiplex PCR; TCRdb's copy keeps in-frame clones and lacks some. The sample carries 25,000 to 35,000 clones, just under 75% recorded once. This TCR came from a middle-aged person with breast cancer. The chain links TRBV11-2 to TRBJ2-1; D is ambiguous. The sequencing sample was made of blood. CDR3 DNA: TGTGCCAGCAGCCCTCTCGGTAACAATGAGCAGTTCTTC. This gives the protein CASSPLGNNEQFF.